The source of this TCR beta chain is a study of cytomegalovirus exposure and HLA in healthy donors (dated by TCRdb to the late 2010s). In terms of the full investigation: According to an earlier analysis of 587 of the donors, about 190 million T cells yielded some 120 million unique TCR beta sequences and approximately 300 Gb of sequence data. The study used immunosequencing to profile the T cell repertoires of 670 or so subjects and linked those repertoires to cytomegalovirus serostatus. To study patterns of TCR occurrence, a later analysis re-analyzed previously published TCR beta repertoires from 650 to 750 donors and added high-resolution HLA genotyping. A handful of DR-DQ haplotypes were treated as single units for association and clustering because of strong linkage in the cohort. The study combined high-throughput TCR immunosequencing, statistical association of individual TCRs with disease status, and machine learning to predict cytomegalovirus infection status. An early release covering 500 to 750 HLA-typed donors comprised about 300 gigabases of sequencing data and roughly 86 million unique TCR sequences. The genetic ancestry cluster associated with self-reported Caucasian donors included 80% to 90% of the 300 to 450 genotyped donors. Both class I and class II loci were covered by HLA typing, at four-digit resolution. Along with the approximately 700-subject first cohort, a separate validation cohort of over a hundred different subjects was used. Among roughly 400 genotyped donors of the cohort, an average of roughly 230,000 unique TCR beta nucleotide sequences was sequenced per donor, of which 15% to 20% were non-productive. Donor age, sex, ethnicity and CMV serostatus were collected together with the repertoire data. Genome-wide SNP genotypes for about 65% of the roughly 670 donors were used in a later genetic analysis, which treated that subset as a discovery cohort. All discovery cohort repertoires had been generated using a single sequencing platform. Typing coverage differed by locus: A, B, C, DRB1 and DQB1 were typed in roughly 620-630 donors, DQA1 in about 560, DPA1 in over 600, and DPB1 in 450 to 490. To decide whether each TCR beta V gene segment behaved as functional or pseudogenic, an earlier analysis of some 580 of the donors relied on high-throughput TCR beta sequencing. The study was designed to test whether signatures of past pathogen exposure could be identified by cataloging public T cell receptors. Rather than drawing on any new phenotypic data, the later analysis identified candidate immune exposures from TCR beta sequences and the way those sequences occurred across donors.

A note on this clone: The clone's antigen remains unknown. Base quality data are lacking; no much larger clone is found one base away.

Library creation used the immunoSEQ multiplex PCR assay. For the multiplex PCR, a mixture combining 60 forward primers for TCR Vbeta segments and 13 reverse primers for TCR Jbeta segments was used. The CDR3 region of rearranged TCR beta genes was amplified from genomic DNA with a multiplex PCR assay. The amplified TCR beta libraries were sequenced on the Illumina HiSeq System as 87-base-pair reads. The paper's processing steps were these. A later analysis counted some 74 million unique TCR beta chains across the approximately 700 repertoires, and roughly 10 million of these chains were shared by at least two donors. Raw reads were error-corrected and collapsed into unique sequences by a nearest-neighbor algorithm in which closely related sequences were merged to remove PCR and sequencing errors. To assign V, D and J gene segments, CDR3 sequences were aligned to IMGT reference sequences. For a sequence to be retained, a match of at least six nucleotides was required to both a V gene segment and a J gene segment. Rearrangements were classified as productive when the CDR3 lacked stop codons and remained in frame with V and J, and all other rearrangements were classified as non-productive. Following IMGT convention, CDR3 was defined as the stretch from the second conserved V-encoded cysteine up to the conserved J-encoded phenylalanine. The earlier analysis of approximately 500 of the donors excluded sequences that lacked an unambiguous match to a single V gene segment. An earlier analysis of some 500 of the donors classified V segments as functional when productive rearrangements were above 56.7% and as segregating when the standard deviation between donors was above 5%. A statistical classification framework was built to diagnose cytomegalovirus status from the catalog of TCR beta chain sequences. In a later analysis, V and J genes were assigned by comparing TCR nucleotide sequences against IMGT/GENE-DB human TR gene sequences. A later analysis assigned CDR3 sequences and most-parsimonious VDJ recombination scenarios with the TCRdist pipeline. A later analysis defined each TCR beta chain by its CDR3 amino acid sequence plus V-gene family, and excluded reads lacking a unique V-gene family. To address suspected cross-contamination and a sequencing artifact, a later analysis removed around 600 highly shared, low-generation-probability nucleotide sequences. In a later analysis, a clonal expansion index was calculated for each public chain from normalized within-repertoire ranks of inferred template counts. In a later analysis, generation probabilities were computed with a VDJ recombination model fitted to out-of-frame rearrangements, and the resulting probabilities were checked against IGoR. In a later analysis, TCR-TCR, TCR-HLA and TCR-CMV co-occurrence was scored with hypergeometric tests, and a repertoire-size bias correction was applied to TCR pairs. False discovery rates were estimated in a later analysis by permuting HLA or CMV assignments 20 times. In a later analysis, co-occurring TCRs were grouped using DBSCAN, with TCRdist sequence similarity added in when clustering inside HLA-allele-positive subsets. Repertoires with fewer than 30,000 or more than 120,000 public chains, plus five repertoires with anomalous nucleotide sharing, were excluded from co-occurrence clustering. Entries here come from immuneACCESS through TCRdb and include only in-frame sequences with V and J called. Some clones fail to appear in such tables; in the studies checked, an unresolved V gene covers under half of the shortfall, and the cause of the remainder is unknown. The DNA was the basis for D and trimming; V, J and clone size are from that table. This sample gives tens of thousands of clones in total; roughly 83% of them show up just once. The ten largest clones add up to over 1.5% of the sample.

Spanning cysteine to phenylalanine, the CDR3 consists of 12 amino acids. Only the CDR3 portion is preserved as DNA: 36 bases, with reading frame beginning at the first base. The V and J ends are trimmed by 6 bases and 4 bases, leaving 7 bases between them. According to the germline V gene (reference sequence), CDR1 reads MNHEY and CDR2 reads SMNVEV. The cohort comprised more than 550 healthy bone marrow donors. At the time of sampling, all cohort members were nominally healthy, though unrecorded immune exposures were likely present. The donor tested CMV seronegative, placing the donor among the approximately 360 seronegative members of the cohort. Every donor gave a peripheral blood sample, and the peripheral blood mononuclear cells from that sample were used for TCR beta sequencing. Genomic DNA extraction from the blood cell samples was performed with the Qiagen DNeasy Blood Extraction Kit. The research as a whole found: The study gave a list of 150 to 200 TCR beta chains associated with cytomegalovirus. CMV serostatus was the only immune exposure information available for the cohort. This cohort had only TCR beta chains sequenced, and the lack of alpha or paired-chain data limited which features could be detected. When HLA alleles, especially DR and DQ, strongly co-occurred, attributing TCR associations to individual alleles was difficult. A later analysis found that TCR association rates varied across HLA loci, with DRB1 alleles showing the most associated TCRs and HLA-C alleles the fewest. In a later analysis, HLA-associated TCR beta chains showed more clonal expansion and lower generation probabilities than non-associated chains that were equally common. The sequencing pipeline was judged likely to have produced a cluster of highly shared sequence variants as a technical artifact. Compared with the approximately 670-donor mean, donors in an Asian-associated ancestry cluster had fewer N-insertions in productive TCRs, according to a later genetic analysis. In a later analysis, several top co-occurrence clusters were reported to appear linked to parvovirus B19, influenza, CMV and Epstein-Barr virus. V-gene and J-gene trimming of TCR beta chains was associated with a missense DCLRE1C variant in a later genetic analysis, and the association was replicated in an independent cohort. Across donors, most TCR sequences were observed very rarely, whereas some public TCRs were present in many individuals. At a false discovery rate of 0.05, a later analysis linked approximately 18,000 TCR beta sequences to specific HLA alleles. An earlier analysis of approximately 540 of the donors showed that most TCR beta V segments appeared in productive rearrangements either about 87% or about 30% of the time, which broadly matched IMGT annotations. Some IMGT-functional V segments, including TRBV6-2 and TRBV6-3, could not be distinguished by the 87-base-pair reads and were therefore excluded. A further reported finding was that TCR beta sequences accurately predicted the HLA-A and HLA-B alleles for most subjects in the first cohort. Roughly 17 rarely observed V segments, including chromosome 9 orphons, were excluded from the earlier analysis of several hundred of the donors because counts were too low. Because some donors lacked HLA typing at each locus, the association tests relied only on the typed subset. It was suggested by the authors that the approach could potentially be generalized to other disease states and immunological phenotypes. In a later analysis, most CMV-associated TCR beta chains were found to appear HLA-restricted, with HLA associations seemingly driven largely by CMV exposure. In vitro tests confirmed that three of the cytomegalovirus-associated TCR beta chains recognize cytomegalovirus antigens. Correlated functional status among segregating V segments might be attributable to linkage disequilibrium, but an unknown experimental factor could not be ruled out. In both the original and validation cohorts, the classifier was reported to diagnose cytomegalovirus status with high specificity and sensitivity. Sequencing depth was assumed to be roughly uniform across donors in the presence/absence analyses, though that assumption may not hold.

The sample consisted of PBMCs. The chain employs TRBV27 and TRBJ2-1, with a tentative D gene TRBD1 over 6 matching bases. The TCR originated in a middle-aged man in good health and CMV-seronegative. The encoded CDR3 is CASRTGYNEQFF. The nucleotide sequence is TGTGCCAGCAGGACAGGTTACAATGAGCAGTTCTTC.